This is a list of T cell receptor beta chains from one sample in a study of chemoradiotherapy in HPV16-positive cancers. Assay: immunoSEQ multiplex PCR; the TCRdb copy retains only in-frame clones and omits some. The repertoire holds about 24,000 clones, approximately 93% seen once, with roughly 3% in the top ten. The biological material was taken from a patient who underwent chemoradiotherapy. All receptors derive from a human donor with HPV-associated anogenital cancer. The CDR3 runs from the conserved cysteine through the conserved F or W. A D gene is named only where the DNA matches it firmly. Size is omitted from some rows. Given values are once, few, many or a class for expanded clones.

>TRBJ2-5|TRBV7-3|TRBD2|NA
TGTGCCAGCAGCTTAGCGGGAGGCCGAGAGACCCAGTACTTC
CASSLAGGRETQYF
>TRBJ2-7|TRBV6-5|NA|NA
TGTGCCAGCAGTTACAGCGGCCAGGGCCCCTACGAGCAGTACTTC
CASSYSGQGPYEQYF
>TRBJ2-7|TRBV6-5|TRBD1|NA
TGTGCCAGCAGTCCGGGACAGGGGTCCTACGAGCAGTACTTC
CASSPGQGSYEQYF
>TRBJ1-1|TRBV2|TRBD1|NA
TGTGCCAGCACCCGACTCGGACAGGTCTCGTACGCTTTCTTT
CASTRLGQVSYAFF
>TRBJ1-5|TRBV6-6|NA|few
TGTGCCAGCAGTTACGACTGGCCCCAGCCCCAGCATTTT
CASSYDWPQPQHF
>TRBJ1-2|TRBV19|TRBD1|NA
TGTGCCAGTAGATTGACAGGGGAGAACTATGGCTACACCTTC
CASRLTGENYGYTF
>TRBJ2-2|TRBV6-5|NA|NA
TGTGCCAGCAGTTACTCGAAGTTAACCGGGGAGCTGTTTTTT
CASSYSKLTGELFF
>TRBJ1-3|TRBV5-6|NA|NA
TGTGCCAGCAGCGTTGGACGGCTCTCTGGAAACACCATATATTTT
CASSVGRLSGNTIYF
>TRBJ2-7|TRBV5-1|NA|NA
TGCGCCAGCAGCTTGACAGGCAACCCCTACGAGCAGTACTTC
CASSLTGNPYEQYF
>TRBJ2-7|TRBV5-5|TRBD2|NA
TGTGCCAGCAGCTTGGCGGGAGGGGTCAACGAGCAGTACTTC
CASSLAGGVNEQYF
>TRBJ2-5|TRBV7-6|NA|NA
TGTGCCAGCAGCCCGGCCGCACAAGAGACCCAGTACTTC
CASSPAAQETQYF
>TRBJ1-5|TRBV5-1|NA|NA
TGCGCCAGCAGCTTCGGCCCGGTCGGGGGCAATCAGCCCCAGCATTTT
CASSFGPVGGNQPQHF
>TRBJ2-1|TRBV5-1|TRBD2|NA
TGCGCCAGCAGCTTGGAACTAGCGGGAGGAAATGAGCAGTTCTTC
CASSLELAGGNEQFF
>TRBJ1-5|TRBV6-1|NA|NA
TGTGCCAGCAGTGAGGTAGGGTGGGGCAATCAGCCCCAGCATTTT
CASSEVGWGNQPQHF
>TRBJ1-3|TRBV30|NA|NA
TGTGCCTGGAGTCTAGGGACTGGAAACACCATATATTTT
CAWSLGTGNTIYF
>TRBJ1-4|TRBV27|NA|NA
TGTGCCAGCAGTTTAGTAGGTCAGGGGAATGAAAAACTGTTTTTT
CASSLVGQGNEKLFF
>TRBJ1-5|TRBV28|NA|few
TGTGCCAGCAGTCCTAGGGGGGGTGACAATCAGCCCCAGCATTTT
CASSPRGGDNQPQHF
>TRBJ2-1|TRBV5-4|TRBD2|once
TGTGCCAGCAGCTTTAGCGGGAGGGCCAGTTACTACAATGAGCAGTTCTTC
CASSFSGRASYYNEQFF
>TRBJ2-1|TRBV5-1|NA|NA
TGCGCCAGCAGCTTGGACCAGGGCGCCTACAATGAGCAGTTCTTC
CASSLDQGAYNEQFF
>TRBJ1-2|TRBV5-4|TRBD1|NA
TGTGCCAGCAGCTGGGGGACAGAAAACTATGGCTACACCTTC
CASSWGTENYGYTF
>TRBJ1-4|TRBV2|NA|NA
TGTGCCAGCGGGACGACCAGGGAGTATTCTTATGGTGAAAAACTGTTTTTT
CASGTTREYSYGEKLFF
>TRBJ2-5|TRBV5-4|NA|NA
TGTGCCAGCAGCCGGGGACGGAGCCAAGAGACCCAGTACTTC
CASSRGRSQETQYF
>TRBJ2-7|TRBV29-1|TRBD2|once
TGCAGCGTTGGGGCGGGACTAGCGGAACAGTACTTC
CSVGAGLAEQYF
>TRBJ2-5|TRBV7-3|TRBD2|NA
TGTGCCAGCAGCTCCTCCGGGACGCGGGGGGAGACCCAGTACTTC
CASSSSGTRGETQYF
>TRBJ1-5|TRBV5-1|NA|NA
TGCGCCAGCAGCTTGGCCTGGGGCCAGCCCCAGCATTTT
CASSLAWGQPQHF
>TRBJ2-7|TRBV19|NA|NA
TGTGCCAGTAGTATAAATATCTACAACCCCTACGAGCAGTACTTC
CASSINIYNPYEQYF
>TRBJ1-6|TRBV7-3|NA|NA
TGTGCCAGCAGCGGGCTGAAAAATTCACCCCTCCACTTT
CASSGLKNSPLHF
>TRBJ2-3|TRBV4-1|NA|once
TGCGCCAGCAGCCGTCTCAGGGGGGGTAGCACAGATACGCAGTATTTT
CASSRLRGGSTDTQYF
>TRBJ2-3|TRBV9|NA|NA
TGTGCCAGCAGCGTAGAGGGCCGCACAGATACGCAGTATTTT
CASSVEGRTDTQYF
>TRBJ2-2|TRBV7-2|NA|NA
TGTGCCAGCAGCCCCGTAGGGTGGGACACCGGGGAGCTGTTTTTT
CASSPVGWDTGELFF
>TRBJ2-5|TRBV9|NA|once
TGTGCCAGCAGCAGTCAGTCAGAAGAGACCCAGTACTTC
CASSSQSEETQYF
>TRBJ2-2|TRBV5-6|NA|NA
TGTGCCAGCAGCTTGGTGGGTAGGGACACCGGGGAGCTGTTTTTT
CASSLVGRDTGELFF
>TRBJ2-5|TRBV4-3|NA|NA
TGCGCCAGCAGCCAAGCTTTAAACCAAGAGACCCAGTACTTC
CASSQALNQETQYF
>TRBJ1-6|TRBV5-1|NA|NA
TGCGCCAGCAGCCCCCCGGATAATTCACCCCTCCACTTT
CASSPPDNSPLHF
>TRBJ2-3|TRBV9|TRBD2|NA
TGTGCCAGCAGCGTAGGGACTAGCGGGAGGACAGATACGCAGTATTTT
CASSVGTSGRTDTQYF
>TRBJ1-5|TRBV5-8|NA|NA
TGTGCCAGCAGCTTGAGAACAATCGGCAATCAGCCCCAGCATTTT
CASSLRTIGNQPQHF
>TRBJ1-2|TRBV29-1|NA|few
TGCAGCGCCTACACGGGAGGGAATGGCTACACCTTC
CSAYTGGNGYTF
>TRBJ1-2|TRBV30|NA|NA
TGTGCCTGGACCCCCTCGACTGGGGGCTACACCTTC
CAWTPSTGGYTF
>TRBJ2-5|TRBV5-1|NA|NA
TGCGCCAGCAGCTTATCCGGCCGGGGAGAGACCCAGTACTTC
CASSLSGRGETQYF
>TRBJ1-1|TRBV6-5|TRBD1|NA
TGTGCCAGCAGTTTGACAGGGGGAGTGAACACTGAAGCTTTCTTT
CASSLTGGVNTEAFF